This TCR beta chain was retrieved from a study of shared clonotypes between healthy human individuals. Looking at the study overall: Ranging from 18 to 49 in age, donors were a couple of women and a few men. Study conclusions and caveats: Clonotype sharing among donors likely depends on sequencing depth. Investigators collected only blood, and repertoires in tissues likely differ.

Points on this clone: No antigen is known for it. The sample holds other DNA sequences that translate to the same CDR3.

Between the trimmed V and J ends, which lost 0 bases and 1 base, there was a span of 3 bases. Germline CDR1 is LGHNA and CDR2 is YNFKEQ. This CDR3 is 13 amino acids long. Cells designated naive CD8 were CD45RO-negative and were positively selected for CCR7, with terminally differentiated effector memory CD45RA+ cells excluded. DNA at 200 ng, tens of thousands of T cell genomes, went into sorted-subset replicate PCRs. Only in-frame clones appear in the TCRdb table, and some are missing; sequencing was by immunoSEQ multiplex PCR. The data contain some 2,000,000 clones, about 95% of them singletons. Sequencing input: naive CD8+ T cells sorted from blood. The chain links TRBV4-2 to TRBJ1-2; unclear D gene. The sequence was obtained from a young man in good health. DNA of the CDR3: TGTGCCAGCAGCCAAGATCTTAACTATGGCTACACCTTC. This sequence encodes CASSQDLNYGYTF.